One sample yielded the 21 T cell receptor beta chains listed below, sequenced in a study of shared clonotypes between healthy human individuals. Only CD45RO-negative cells positively selected for CCR7 counted as naive CD8 cells, so terminally differentiated effector memory CD45RA+ cells were excluded. Generated by immunoSEQ multiplex PCR, the TCRdb table keeps only in-frame clones and is missing some. The sample records 550,000 to 600,000 clones, 98% being singletons. The sample consisted of naive CD8+ T cells sorted from blood. The receptors derive from a man aged 30-40 years in good health.

This chain uses TRBV5-5 with TRBJ2-1, with a possible D match to TRBD2 (6 bases). Germline-derived CDR1 and CDR2 are SGHKS and YYEKEE (reference sequence). Trimming left V 2 bases short and J 8 bases short, with 8 bases between. The CDR3 runs 12 residues. The CDR3 protein is CASSFWGDEQFF. CDR3 coding DNA: TGTGCCAGCAGCTTTTGGGGGGATGAGCAGTTCTTC.

The CDR3 DNA reads TGTGCCATCAGTGATTGGGACCCAACTTCCCCAGATACGCAGTATTTT. Translation: CAISDWDPTSPDTQYF. V gene TRBV10-3 combines with J gene TRBJ2-3; either TRBD1 or TRBD2 may supply D (5 bases each). V lost 3 bases, J lost 4 bases, and 17 bases lay in between. Germline V CDR1 and CDR2: ENHRY, SYGVKD. This CDR3 contains 16 residues.

V and J are TRBV6-6 and TRBJ1-2; TRBD1 agrees at 8 bases. CDR1 is MNHNY and CDR2 is SVGAGI in the germline V gene (reference sequence). The length of the CDR3 is 16 residues. J lost 4 bases, V lost 6 bases, and 13 bases had no gene match. DNA of the CDR3: TGTGCCAGCAGCCCCATCCCGACAGGGGCCGGCTATGGCTACACCTTC. Protein sequence: CASSPIPTGAGYGYTF.

The chain combines TRBV6-5 with TRBJ2-3; D is unresolved. V was pared by 5 bases and J by 0 bases, with 9 bases between. Germline values: CDR1 MNHEY, CDR2 SVGAGI. This CDR3 is built from 14 residues. The CDR3: CASSQITSTDTQYF. In DNA, the CDR3 is TGTGCCAGCAGTCAGATAACTAGCACAGATACGCAGTATTTT.

The rearrangement uses TRBV7-9 and TRBJ2-3; D might be TRBD2 (5 bases). Germline V gene lookup returns CDR1 SEHNR and CDR2 FQNEAQ (reference sequence). The germline V and J ends were trimmed by 1 base and 2 bases, with 19 bases remaining between them. This CDR3 is built from 18 residues. CDR3 sequence: CASSLVLDLWESTDTQYF. The DNA for the CDR3 is TGTGCCAGCAGCTTAGTATTGGACTTGTGGGAATCCACAGATACGCAGTATTTT. Full variable domain (rest looked up from reference TRBV7-9 and TRBJ2-3): DTGVSQNPRHKITKRGQNVTFRCDPISEHNRLYWYRQTLGQGPEFLTYFQNEAQLEKSRLLSDRFSAERPKGSFSTLEIQRTEQGDSAMYLCASSLVLDLWESTDTQYFGPGTRLTVL.

The chain carries TRBV15 and TRBJ2-7, with 11 bases aligning to TRBD2. The CDR3 has 14 amino acids. Unmatched junction bases numbered 2, after V lost 1 base and J lost 6 bases. Germline-derived CDR1 and CDR2 are LNHNV and YYDKDF (reference sequence). As DNA, the CDR3 is TGTGCCACCAGCAGAGCACTAGCGGGAGTCGAGCAGTACTTC. It is translated as CATSRALAGVEQYF.

The chain has TRBV25-1 and TRBJ2-7; D gene unclear. Deletions cut 5 bases from V and 6 bases from J, with 8 bases between. The CDR3 spans 11 residues. In germline, CDR1 is MGHDK, CDR2 SYGVNS. CDR3 bases: TGTGCCAGCAGTCCTCACTTCGAGCAGTACTTC. It specifies CASSPHFEQYF.

This chain joins TRBV7-9 and TRBJ2-1, with 7 bases that match TRBD2. The V gene's germline CDR1 is SEHNR and CDR2 FQNEAQ (reference sequence). This CDR3 contains 17 residues. V was clipped by 5 bases and J by 3 bases; unmatched bases: 13. Here the CDR3 DNA reads TGTGCCAGCAGCCAACCGCGGGAGAAGGACTACTACAATGAGCAGTTCTTC. It encodes CASSQPREKDYYNEQFF.

The chain links TRBV14 to TRBJ2-2, with no clear D. The CDR3 loop spans 12 amino acids. The V gene lost 4 bases and the J gene lost 5 bases, with 5 bases spanning the gap. Germline V gene data show CDR1 as SGHDN and CDR2 as FVKESK. The CDR3 loop reads CASSPHTGELFF. CDR3 nucleotides: TGTGCCAGCAGCCCCCATACCGGGGAGCTGTTTTTT.

Note on this clone: The sample contains more than one DNA sequence encoding this CDR3. The chain uses TRBV7-9 and TRBJ2-7; 8 positions agree with TRBD1. The CDR3 has 15 residues. J lost 0 bases, V lost 5 bases, and 6 bases had no gene match. Germline V gene lookup returns CDR1 SEHNR and CDR2 FQNEAQ (reference sequence). The DNA of the CDR3 is TGTGCCAGCAGCCCCGGGACAGGAAGCTCCTACGAGCAGTACTTC. It is translated as CASSPGTGSSYEQYF.

This chain connects TRBV27 to TRBJ2-7; tentative D call: TRBD1 (6 bases). This CDR3 comprises 15 residues. V was cut by 6 bases and J by 0 bases, with 15 bases left in between. CDR1 and CDR2 (germline): MNHEY, SMNVEV (reference sequence). The CDR3 DNA reads TGTGCCAGCAGCCGACGGGGACACAGCTCCTACGAGCAGTACTTC. Translating it yields CASSRRGHSSYEQYF.

This rearrangement joins TRBV7-9 to TRBJ2-7; 13 nucleotides match TRBD2. The CDR3 has 15 residues. Germline CDR1 and CDR2: SEHNR and FQNEAQ (reference sequence). J lost 5 bases, V lost 5 bases, and 6 bases had no gene match. The CDR3, as DNA: TGTGCCAGCAGCCGGACTAGCGGGAGATCCCACGAGCAGTACTTC. It yields the protein CASSRTSGRSHEQYF.

The V call is TRBV7-9, the J call TRBJ2-1; 7 bases map to TRBD1. Germline CDR1 is SEHNR and CDR2 is FQNEAQ (reference sequence). V shed 5 bases and J 3 bases; nucleotides not matched to a gene: 19. The CDR3 consists of 19 residues. CDR3 sequence reads: CASSPPPGYRDSNYNEQFF. CDR3 coding DNA: TGTGCCAGCAGCCCCCCACCGGGTTACCGGGACAGCAACTACAATGAGCAGTTCTTC.

The chain carries TRBV7-8 and TRBJ2-1, with D hard to call. The length of the CDR3 is 15 residues. Trimming left V 0 bases short and J 3 bases short, with 9 bases between. Per germline, CDR1 SGHVS and CDR2 FQNEAQ. The CDR3 sequence: CASSLAKGFYNEQFF. CDR3 coding DNA: TGTGCCAGCAGCTTAGCTAAAGGTTTCTACAATGAGCAGTTCTTC. Complete variable domain (other parts from reference TRBV7-8 and TRBJ2-1): GAGVSQSPRYKVAKRGQDVALRCDPISGHVSLFWYQQALGQGPEFLTYFQNEAQLDKSGLPSDRFFAERPEGSVSTLKIQRTQQEDSAVYLCASSLAKGFYNEQFFGPGTRLTVL.

V gene TRBV28 combines with J gene TRBJ1-5; D is unclear. This CDR3 spans 15 amino acids. The ends were cut back, 1 base at V and 2 bases at J, with 9 bases in the middle. Looked up from germline, CDR1 is MDHEN and CDR2 is SYDVKM. As DNA, the CDR3 is TGTGCCAGCAGTTTATCGGGTGGAGGCAATCAGCCCCAGCATTTT. Its protein is CASSLSGGGNQPQHF. Full variable domain (rest looked up from reference TRBV28 and TRBJ1-5): DVKVTQSSRYLVKRTGEKVFLECVQDMDHENMFWYRQDPGLGLRLIYFSYDVKMKEKGDIPEGYSVSREKKERFSLILESASTNQTSMYLCASSLSGGGNQPQHFGDGTRLSIL.

As for this clone: Other DNA variants within this sample encode the same CDR3. The chain employs TRBV27 and TRBJ2-7; D is unresolved. The germline V gene has CDR1 MNHEY and CDR2 SMNVEV (reference sequence). Trimming pared 6 bases from V and 1 base from J, leaving 7 bases between. The CDR3 sequence is 12 residues long. In nucleotides, the CDR3 is TGTGCCAGCAGGGACGGATCCTACGAGCAGTACTTC. Amino acid sequence: CASRDGSYEQYF.

About this clone: Other nucleotide sequences in the sample specify the same CDR3. The chain links TRBV6-6 to TRBJ2-1; D ambiguous. V lost 0 bases to trimming and J lost 7 bases, with 4 bases between them. Per the germline V gene, CDR1 is MNHNY and CDR2 is SVGAGI (reference sequence). CDR3 length: 12 residues. In DNA, the CDR3 is TGTGCCAGCAGTTACTCGGGGAATGAGCAGTTCTTC. Protein sequence: CASSYSGNEQFF.

The chain recombines TRBV5-1 with TRBJ2-7; D is possibly TRBD2 (5 bases). CDR1 SGHRS and CDR2 YFSETQ come from the germline V gene. This CDR3 region has 15 residues. Trimming took 2 bases from V and 0 from J, leaving 12 bases between them. The CDR3 DNA reads as TGCGCCAGCAGCTTTATGTCGGGGAGCTCCTACGAGCAGTACTTC. Encoded protein: CASSFMSGSSYEQYF. Looking up the rest from reference TRBV5-1 and TRBJ2-7 gives the full variable domain: KAGVTQTPRYLIKTRGQQVTLSCSPISGHRSVSWYQQTPGQGLQFLFEYFSETQRNKGNFPGRFSGRQFSNSRSEMNVSTLELGDSALYLCASSFMSGSSYEQYFGPGTRLTVT.

This chain uses TRBV11-2 with TRBJ2-7; D may be TRBD1 (6 bases). CDR3 size: 15 residues. V lost 1 base and J 3 bases, leaving 13 bases between the germline ends. Germline CDR1 SGHAT, CDR2 FQNNGV. The CDR3 DNA reads as TGTGCCAGCAGCTTAGTCAGGGGAGTAGGCTACGAGCAGTACTTC. This translates into CASSLVRGVGYEQYF. The entire variable domain, with the rest obtained from reference TRBV11-2 and TRBJ2-7, is as follows: EAGVAQSPRYKIIEKRQSVAFWCNPISGHATLYWYQQILGQGPKLLIQFQNNGVVDDSQLPKDRFSAERLKGVDSTLKIQPAKLEDSAVYLCASSLVRGVGYEQYFGPGTRLTVT.

This CDR3 is CASSHPLAENTGELFF. DNA of the CDR3: TGTGCCAGCAGCCACCCACTAGCGGAAAACACCGGGGAGCTGTTTTTT. J is TRBJ2-2 and V is TRBV7-9; 8 nucleotides line up with TRBD2. Germline V lookup: CDR1 SEHNR, CDR2 FQNEAQ (reference sequence). This CDR3 is 16 amino acids long. The J segment lost 2 bases and the V segment lost 5 bases, leaving 7 bases of the junction unmatched.

This chain uses TRBV7-2 with TRBJ2-1; no definite D call. The CDR3 runs 13 residues. CDR1 and CDR2 from the germline V gene are SGHTA and FQGNSA. Trimming shortened V by 6 bases and J by 8 bases, and 14 bases separated the two germline ends. Written as DNA, the CDR3 is TGTGCCAGCAGTTCTAGGGTTTTCGATGAGCAGTTCTTC. This codes for CASSSRVFDEQFF.